The TCR beta chain under discussion was sequenced for a study of brain T cells in children with intractable seizures (dated by TCRdb to the early 2020s). For context, the study as a whole: Resected brain tissue from about 50 pediatric epilepsy surgery cases was initially screened for immune gene transcripts with a NanoString immunology panel. About 70% of the 12 selected surgery cases also had pre-surgery blood sequenced, which left four cases with brain tissue only. Results and caveats for the whole study, not just this receptor: The patients' HCMV serostatus was not known, and viral specificity was inferred solely from CDR3 sequence similarity. Sequencing depth differed between pre- and post-surgery blood, so clones missing from the pre-surgery sample may reflect undersampling.

The immunoSEQ assay was used to generate TCR beta chain sequences from genomic DNA. In the authors' own workflow: CDR3 sequences that did not begin with the conserved framework cysteine at position 104 were removed manually. To get clonality, the normalized Shannon's Diversity Index was subtracted from one, giving values from 0 (maximal diversity) to 1 (oligoclonal). To check whether a given CDR3 had different frequencies in two samples, for example brain versus blood, chi-squared comparison-of-proportions tests were used. Public clonotypes were identified by searching immuneACCESS, and similarity to known antiviral clonotypes was assessed with the VDJdb browser. Entries here come from immuneACCESS through TCRdb and include only in-frame sequences with V and J called. Some clones fail to appear in such tables; in the studies checked, an unresolved V gene covers under half of the shortfall, and the cause of the remainder is unknown. The V and J calls and clone size are taken from that table; D and trimming were inferred from the DNA. Counted in this sample were about 340,000 clones; over 85% of them appeared once. The top ten clones comprise 5.7% of the sample.

Measured from the cysteine to the phenylalanine, the CDR3 is 13 residues long. The only DNA kept is the CDR3, 39 bases in frame from the first base. Based on the germline V gene, the CDR1 and CDR2 sequences are MNHEY and SVGAGI. Germline trimming amounts to 10 bases on V and 0 bases on J, with 6 as the count of junction bases outside the gene matches. What this sample's time point label stands for: blood from clinic visit 5 months post-surgery; TSC patient then seizure free. The surgery cases with the highest brain T cell transcript signatures were chosen for TCR beta chain sequencing of brain tissue, and also of blood when blood was available. Prior to surgery, the patients had been treated with at least one anti-epileptic drug. TCR-sequenced patients were children with drug-resistant epilepsy due to tuberous sclerosis complex, focal cortical dysplasia, Rasmussen encephalitis or hemimegalencephaly. Bulk genomic DNA was extracted from unsorted brain tissue and whole blood with the Monarch genomic DNA purification kit.

Concerning this clone: Its antigen is unknown. Base qualities are not recorded, but no much larger clone differs from it by a single base.

Sample: peripheral blood, taken roughly 5 months after surgery. The TCR was taken from a boy in the first two years of life with tuberous sclerosis and intractable seizures. The V gene is TRBV6-5 and the J gene is TRBJ2-7, with TRBD2 matching 7 junction bases. The encoded CDR3 is CATKGTNSYEQYF. The DNA sequence is given as TGTGCCACCAAGGGGACTAACTCCTACGAGCAGTACTTC.